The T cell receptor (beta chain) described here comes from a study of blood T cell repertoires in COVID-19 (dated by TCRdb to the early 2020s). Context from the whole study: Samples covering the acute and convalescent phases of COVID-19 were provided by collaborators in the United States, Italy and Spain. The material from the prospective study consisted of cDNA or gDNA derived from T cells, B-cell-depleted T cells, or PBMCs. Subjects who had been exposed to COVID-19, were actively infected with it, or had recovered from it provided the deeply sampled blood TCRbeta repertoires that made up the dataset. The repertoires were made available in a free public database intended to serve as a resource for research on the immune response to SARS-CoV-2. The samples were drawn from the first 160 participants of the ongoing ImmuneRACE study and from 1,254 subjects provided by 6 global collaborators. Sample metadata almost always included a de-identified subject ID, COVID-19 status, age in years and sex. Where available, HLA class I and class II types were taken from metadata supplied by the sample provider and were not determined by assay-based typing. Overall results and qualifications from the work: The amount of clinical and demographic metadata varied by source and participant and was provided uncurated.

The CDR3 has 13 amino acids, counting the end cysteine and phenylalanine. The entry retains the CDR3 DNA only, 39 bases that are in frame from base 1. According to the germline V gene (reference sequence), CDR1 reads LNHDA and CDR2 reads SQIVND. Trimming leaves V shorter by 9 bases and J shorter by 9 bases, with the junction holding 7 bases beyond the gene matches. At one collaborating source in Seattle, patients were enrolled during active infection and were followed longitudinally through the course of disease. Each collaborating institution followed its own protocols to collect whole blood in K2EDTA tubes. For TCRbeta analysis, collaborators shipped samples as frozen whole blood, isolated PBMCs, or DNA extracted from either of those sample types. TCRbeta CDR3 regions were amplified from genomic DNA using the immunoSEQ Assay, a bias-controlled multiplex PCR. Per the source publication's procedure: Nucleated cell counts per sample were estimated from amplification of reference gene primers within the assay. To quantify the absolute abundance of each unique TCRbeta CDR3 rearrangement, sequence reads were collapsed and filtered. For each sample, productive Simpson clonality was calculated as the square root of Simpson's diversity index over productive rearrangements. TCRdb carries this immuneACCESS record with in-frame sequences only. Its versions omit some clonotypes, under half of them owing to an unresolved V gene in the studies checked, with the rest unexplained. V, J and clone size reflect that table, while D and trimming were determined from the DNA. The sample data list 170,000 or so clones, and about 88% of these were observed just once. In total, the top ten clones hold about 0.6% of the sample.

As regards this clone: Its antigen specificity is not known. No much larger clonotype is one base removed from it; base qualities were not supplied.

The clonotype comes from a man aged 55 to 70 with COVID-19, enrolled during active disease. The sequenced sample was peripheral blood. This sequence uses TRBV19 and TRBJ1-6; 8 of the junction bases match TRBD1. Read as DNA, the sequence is TGTGCCAGCCGGAGGACAGGGAGTTCACCCCTCCACTTT. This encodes CASRRTGSSPLHF.